What follows are 24 T cell receptor beta chains derived from one specimen sequenced in a study of OX40 agonist ivuxolimab in advanced cancers. Data came from immunoSEQ multiplex PCR; TCRdb stores just in-frame clones and leaves some out. The data contain more than 80,000 clones, about nine tenths of them singletons. The sequencing here drew on CD4+ or CD8+ T cells sorted from blood, taken in a trial of the OX40 agonist ivuxolimab. These receptor sequences come from an adult with an advanced solid tumor such as melanoma, head and neck, liver or kidney cancer.

V and J are TRBV15 and TRBJ2-5, with 7 bases lining up with TRBD1. Germline lookup yields CDR1 LNHNV and CDR2 YYDKDF (reference sequence). V dropped 1 base and J dropped 2; count of bases not matched to a gene: 1. CDR3 length: 14 amino acids. The CDR3 reads CATSRVQGQETQYF. The CDR3 DNA sequence: TGTGCCACCAGCAGAGTACAGGGGCAAGAGACCCAGTACTTC.

The chain links TRBV10-3 to TRBJ1-1; D is unclear. Trimming removed 4 bases at V and 5 bases at J, with 11 bases between. The CDR3 contains 13 residues. Germline CDR1 is ENHRY and CDR2 is SYGVKD. The CDR3 DNA reads TGTGCCATCAGTGTGCGGGAATCAACTGAAGCTTTCTTT. Protein: CAISVRESTEAFF.

This chain connects TRBV21-1 to TRBJ1-1. TRBV21-1 is described as a pseudogene. The CDR3 spans 18 residues. CDR3 region: CASSLGGGARAENTEAFF. The CDR3 DNA is TGTGCCAGCAGCCTCGGCGGGGGGGCGAGAGCAGAAAACACTGAAGCTTTCTTT.

The rearrangement joins TRBV15 to TRBJ2-2; possibly TRBD2 for D (5 bases). Germline CDR1 is LNHNV and CDR2 is YYDKDF (reference sequence). Between the trimmed V and J ends, which lost 1 base and 6 bases, there was a span of 6 bases. This CDR3 region has 13 residues. CDR3 sequence: CATSRGGSGELFF. The CDR3 bases are TGTGCCACCAGCAGAGGAGGGTCCGGGGAGCTGTTTTTT.

The V and J genes are TRBV5-7 and TRBJ2-3, with D unresolved. TRBV5-7 is reported as an ORF; its role is uncertain. The V end was cut by 0 bases, the J end by 3 bases, with 14 bases between. CDR3 length: 16 amino acids. The CDR3: CASSLVARMRTDTQYF. The CDR3 DNA follows: TGTGCCAGCAGCTTGGTGGCTAGGATGAGGACAGATACGCAGTATTTT.

The V call is TRBV4-2, the J call TRBJ2-5, with 9 bases lining up with TRBD2. The CDR3 consists of 16 residues. Germline CDR1 and CDR2: LGHNA and YNFKEQ. The V segment lost 0 bases and the J segment 4 bases; nucleotides outside the gene matches: 6. For the CDR3, the DNA is TGTGCCAGCAGCCAAGATCGCGGGGGGGCCGCAGAGACCCAGTACTTC. Protein product: CASSQDRGGAAETQYF.

The V call is TRBV29-1, the J call TRBJ2-7, with D possibly TRBD1 on 6 matching bases. Germline CDR1 and CDR2: SQVTM and ANQGSEA. The germline V and J ends were trimmed by 5 bases and 3 bases, with 17 bases remaining between them. This CDR3 comprises 14 residues. The CDR3 here is CSVLSSGQLYEQYF. The CDR3 DNA sequence: TGCAGCGTTCTCAGCTCCGGACAGCTCTACGAGCAGTACTTC.

The rearrangement links TRBV6-6 to TRBJ1-6, with D possibly matching TRBD1 (6 bases). The CDR3 has 12 residues. Germline loops: CDR1 MNHNY, CDR2 SVGAGI (reference sequence). As DNA, the CDR3 is TGTGCGGTTAGCAGGGGTAATTCACCCCTCCACTTT. This sequence encodes CAVSRGNSPLHF.

The V call is TRBV4-2, the J call TRBJ2-7; possibly TRBD2 for D (6 bases). The CDR3 is 15 amino acids. Germline values: CDR1 LGHNA, CDR2 YNFKEQ. Deletions cut 1 base from V and 3 bases from J, with 13 bases between. The CDR3 nucleotides read TGTGCCAGCAGCCAAGGGAGTAGCGGCAACTACGAGCAGTACTTC. This sequence encodes CASSQGSSGNYEQYF.

The chain uses TRBV19 and TRBJ1-1, with D possibly matching TRBD1 (5 bases). CDR3 length: 14 amino acids. The germline CDR1 and CDR2 sequences are LNHDA and SQIVND (reference sequence). V was trimmed by 6 bases and J by 0 bases, leaving 11 bases between them. The DNA of the CDR3 is TGTGCCAGTAGCATGGGGCAGATGAACACTGAAGCTTTCTTT. Its translation: CASSMGQMNTEAFF.

Of note for this clone: The junction differs from germline at one of its ends, possibly a read error. The chain recombines TRBV5-1 with TRBJ2-7; TRBD1 agrees at 9 bases. CDR1 SGHRS and CDR2 YFSETQ come from the germline V gene. The CDR3 has 15 residues. In DNA, the CDR3 is TGTGCCAGCAGCAGATACGGGACAGGGTCCTACGAGCAGTACTTC. It encodes CASSRYGTGSYEQYF.

In this sample, this clone turned up once. This rearrangement joins TRBV11-2 to TRBJ2-4, with TRBD1 matching over 8 bases. V dropped 0 bases and J dropped 6; count of bases not matched to a gene: 10. The germline V gene encodes CDR1 SGHAT and CDR2 FQNNGV. This CDR3 region has 17 residues. The DNA of the CDR3 is TGTGCCAGCAGCTTAGAGGCAGGGGGCGCTTCGGGAAACATTCAGTACTTC. Translated, it gives CASSLEAGGASGNIQYF. The whole variable domain, remainder taken from reference TRBV11-2 and TRBJ2-4, is EAGVAQSPRYKIIEKRQSVAFWCNPISGHATLYWYQQILGQGPKLLIQFQNNGVVDDSQLPKDRFSAERLKGVDSTLKIQPAKLEDSAVYLCASSLEAGGASGNIQYFGAGTRLSVL.

This clone has only a few counts. The chain has TRBV9 and TRBJ2-2; D is possibly TRBD1 (7 bases). Germline lookup yields CDR1 SGDLS and CDR2 YYNGEE. This CDR3 is built from 16 residues. V was clipped by 2 bases and J by 5 bases, with 16 bases between them. The CDR3: CASSVSATGRTGELFF. The CDR3 DNA reads TGTGCCAGCAGCGTGAGTGCGACAGGGAGGACCGGGGAGCTGTTTTTT.

The chain employs TRBV30 and TRBJ1-2, with 7 bases matching TRBD1. V was clipped by 5 bases and J by 5 bases; unmatched bases: 5. The CDR3 is 12 residues long. Germline CDR1 and CDR2: GTSNPN and SVGIG (reference sequence). CDR3 residues: CAWYLRGYGYTF. In nucleotides, the CDR3 is TGTGCCTGGTACCTCAGGGGGTATGGCTACACCTTC.

Judged by abundance, this clone is medium-sized. The chain uses TRBV7-2 and TRBJ1-2; 8 bases agree with TRBD1. Looked up from germline, CDR1 is SGHTA and CDR2 is FQGNSA. This CDR3 has 15 amino acids. V lost 5 bases, J lost 2 bases, and 7 bases stayed unmatched. CDR3 DNA: TGTGCCAGCAGCCCCGGACAGGGTCGGAACTATGGCTACACCTTC. Translating it yields CASSPGQGRNYGYTF.

The rearrangement links TRBV4-3 to TRBJ2-7; unclear D gene. CDR1 is LGHNA, CDR2 YSLEER, per germline. There are 13 residues in the CDR3. V gave up 1 base and J gave up 4 bases, with 8 bases separating them. CDR3 in DNA: TGCGCCAGCAGCCAAGCCATAACGTACGAGCAGTACTTC. This encodes CASSQAITYEQYF.

The chain is built from TRBV10-3 and TRBJ1-1; D perhaps matches TRBD1 (6 bases). The CDR3 runs to 13 residues. Germline-derived CDR1 and CDR2 are ENHRY and SYGVKD. V was cut by 10 bases and J by 2 bases, with 14 bases left in between. In DNA, the CDR3 is TGTGCCACCGCAATACAGGGAAACACTGAAGCTTTCTTT. This sequence encodes CATAIQGNTEAFF.

The chain recombines TRBV5-1 with TRBJ2-2; a weak D match, TRBD1 (6 bases). Germline assignment: CDR1 SGHRS and CDR2 YFSETQ. Trimming cost V 7 bases and J 3 bases, with 10 bases left between them. The CDR3 length is 13 residues. Here the CDR3 reads CASSPGDTGELFF. CDR3 nucleotide sequence: TGCGCCAGCTCCCCAGGGGACACCGGGGAGCTGTTTTTT. The full variable domain, in which reference TRBV5-1 and TRBJ2-2 provide the parts outside the CDR3, is KAGVTQTPRYLIKTRGQQVTLSCSPISGHRSVSWYQQTPGQGLQFLFEYFSETQRNKGNFPGRFSGRQFSNSRSEMNVSTLELGDSALYLCASSPGDTGELFFGEGSRLTVL.

This chain uses TRBV4-2 with TRBJ1-5, with D possibly matching TRBD1 (5 bases). In germline, CDR1 is LGHNA, CDR2 YNFKEQ. V gave up 0 bases and J gave up 4 bases, with 13 bases separating them. The CDR3 is 16 residues long. CDR3 amino acids: CASSQDHGGGNQPQHF. CDR3 bases: TGTGCCAGCAGCCAAGATCACGGGGGAGGGAATCAGCCCCAGCATTTT.

V is TRBV5-1 and J is TRBJ1-5, with a possible D match to TRBD1 (6 bases). This CDR3 comprises 17 residues. Germline lookup yields CDR1 SGHRS and CDR2 YFSETQ. The V end was cut by 2 bases, the J end by 2 bases, with 17 bases between. CDR3 sequence: CASSFPTARQGNQPQHF. Here the CDR3 DNA reads TGCGCCAGCAGCTTTCCCACCGCTAGACAGGGCAATCAGCCCCAGCATTTT.

This chain uses TRBV4-1 with TRBJ2-7; D perhaps matches TRBD2 (5 bases). Germline assignment: CDR1 MGHRA and CDR2 YSYEKL. CDR3 length: 16 residues. V was shortened by 4 bases and J by 1 base, with 17 bases between the two germline ends. CDR3 nucleotides: TGCGCCAGCAGCCTCCATGCGGCAGGAGGATCCTACGAGCAGTACTTC. Amino acid sequence: CASSLHAAGGSYEQYF.

The gene calls are TRBV28 and TRBJ2-7; possibly TRBD1 for D (5 bases). V gave up 3 bases and J gave up 3 bases, with 12 bases separating them. CDR3 size: 14 residues. Looked up from germline, CDR1 is MDHEN and CDR2 is SYDVKM. The CDR3 loop is CASSFSTAYYEQYF. CDR3 DNA sequence: TGTGCCAGCAGTTTCTCGACAGCTTACTACGAGCAGTACTTC.

V gene TRBV4-1 combines with J gene TRBJ1-5; D unresolved. This CDR3 region has 15 residues. Between the trimmed V and J ends, which lost 0 bases and 5 bases, there was a span of 11 bases. CDR1 is MGHRA, CDR2 YSYEKL, per germline. As DNA, the CDR3 is TGCGCCAGCAGCCAAGATTTCCAGGTATATCAGCCCCAGCATTTT. Translated: CASSQDFQVYQPQHF.

The chain joins TRBV5-4 to TRBJ1-3; D perhaps matches TRBD1 (6 bases). Germline assignment: CDR1 SGHNT and CDR2 YYREEE (reference sequence). The CDR3 consists of 16 residues. Deletions cut 4 bases from V and 2 bases from J, with 16 bases between. In nucleotides, the CDR3 is TGTGCCAGCAGCCCGGGGGCCGGACAGACTGGAAACACCATATATTTT. This codes for CASSPGAGQTGNTIYF.